The next 10 T cell receptor beta chains were all read from a single sample in a study of T cell responses to AZD1222 COVID-19 vaccine. Measured with immunoSEQ multiplex PCR; TCRdb has only the in-frame clones, and not every one. The top ten hold less than 8% of the sample, which has more than 100,000 clones, about 85% seen once. The material was peripheral blood, obtained on day 0 of AZD1222 vaccination. The receptors were sampled from an adult in good health.

The gene calls are TRBV5-4 and TRBJ1-4; D might be TRBD1 (5 bases). With 0 bases removed from V and 14 bases from J, the gap between germline ends came to 17 bases. This CDR3 region has 14 residues. Germline-derived CDR1 and CDR2 are SGHNT and YYREEE (reference sequence). DNA of the CDR3: TGTGCCAGCAGCTTGGAGGGGAGGGGAACCGGGCTGTTTTTT. Its protein product is CASSLEGRGTGLFF.

This rearrangement joins TRBV10-3 to TRBJ2-3; possibly TRBD2 for D (6 bases). The CDR3 has 16 amino acids. V was shortened by 5 bases and J by 1 base, with 16 bases between the two germline ends. Germline CDR1 and CDR2: ENHRY and SYGVKD. As DNA, the CDR3 is TGTGCCATCAGTATTACTGCGGGAACTCGCACAGATACGCAGTATTTT. Protein sequence: CAISITAGTRTDTQYF.

The chain is built from TRBV15 and TRBJ2-1; D possibly matches TRBD1 or TRBD2 (7 bases each). The V gene lost 3 bases and the J gene lost 4 bases, with 13 bases spanning the gap. The CDR3 runs to 15 residues. Germline CDR1 reads LNHNV; CDR2 reads YYDKDF (reference sequence). CDR3 sequence: CATSSGRGGYNEQFF. For the CDR3, the DNA is TGTGCCACCAGCAGTGGCAGGGGGGGTTACAATGAGCAGTTCTTC. The entire variable domain, with the rest obtained from reference TRBV15 and TRBJ2-1, is as follows: DAMVIQNPRYQVTQFGKPVTLSCSQTLNHNVMYWYQQKSSQAPKLLFHYYDKDFNNEADTPDNFQSRRPNTSFCFLDIRSPGLGDTAMYLCATSSGRGGYNEQFFGPGTRLTVL.

The chain joins TRBV7-9 to TRBJ1-1; D ambiguous. The CDR3 totals 10 residues. Germline V gene lookup returns CDR1 SEHNR and CDR2 FQNEAQ (reference sequence). The ends were cut back, 8 bases at V and 7 bases at J, with 8 bases in the middle. The DNA for the CDR3 is TGTGCCAGCGGAAGAAATGAAGCTTTCTTT. Translating it yields CASGRNEAFF. Based on the CDR3 plus reference TRBV7-9 and TRBJ1-1, the full variable domain is DTGVSQNPRHKITKRGQNVTFRCDPISEHNRLYWYRQTLGQGPEFLTYFQNEAQLEKSRLLSDRFSAERPKGSFSTLEIQRTEQGDSAMYLCASGRNEAFFGQGTRLTVV.

This chain's CDR3 is CASSLGGQFKETQYF. CDR3 sequence (DNA): TGTGCCAGCAGCCTCGGAGGGCAGTTTAAAGAGACCCAGTACTTC. The chain couples TRBV5-4 to TRBJ2-5, with D possibly matching TRBD2 (6 bases). V lost 4 bases, J lost 3 bases, and 16 bases lay in between. The CDR3 consists of 15 residues. Germline V gene lookup returns CDR1 SGHNT and CDR2 YYREEE (reference sequence).

The chain is built from TRBV7-3 and TRBJ2-2; no reliable D call. Trimming left V 6 bases short and J 0 bases short, with 5 bases between. CDR1 and CDR2 from the germline V gene are SGHTA and FQGTGA. The CDR3 length is 13 residues. CDR3 DNA: TGTGCCAGCAGGGCTCCGAACACCGGGGAGCTGTTTTTT. This translates into CASRAPNTGELFF.

This clone was found a few times. The chain employs TRBV25-1 and TRBJ1-6; 8 bases are a match to TRBD1. J lost 9 bases, V lost 4 bases, and 8 bases had no gene match. The CDR3 length is 15 residues. Germline lookup yields CDR1 MGHDK and CDR2 SYGVNS. CDR3 sequence (DNA): TGTGCCAGCAGTGGAGGAGGACAGGGAGGTTCACCCCTCCACTTT. This sequence encodes CASSGGGQGGSPLHF.

The chain uses TRBV7-8 and TRBJ2-7; D possibly matches TRBD1 or TRBD2 (6 bases each). The CDR3 length is 15 residues. CDR1 and CDR2 (germline): SGHVS, FQNEAQ. The V gene lost 5 bases and the J gene lost 4 bases, with 18 bases spanning the gap. The CDR3 loop reads CASSLRGGGGYEQYF. As DNA, the CDR3 is TGTGCCAGCAGCCTCAGGGGTGGGGGAGGATACGAGCAGTACTTC.

The chain joins TRBV6-6 to TRBJ1-5; D ambiguous. CDR1 MNHNY and CDR2 SVGAGI come from the germline V gene (reference sequence). CDR3 length: 13 residues. Trimming took 2 bases from V and 3 from J, leaving 5 bases between them. As DNA, the CDR3 is TGTGCCAGCAGTTACAGGATCAATCAGCCCCAGCATTTT. This codes for CASSYRINQPQHF.

The chain has TRBV20-1 and TRBJ1-5; the match to TRBD1 covers 7 bases. This CDR3 is built from 14 residues. V lost 3 bases to trimming and J lost 2 bases; unmatched junction nucleotides: 4. The germline V gene encodes CDR1 DFQATT and CDR2 SNEGSKA (reference sequence). The DNA for the CDR3 is TGCAGTGCTAGTCAGGGGGGCCGCAATCAGCCCCAGCATTTT. Encoded protein: CSASQGGRNQPQHF.